The 22 T cell receptor beta chains listed next were all sequenced from one sample in a study of cytomegalovirus exposure and HLA in healthy donors. Primers included in the PCR were 60 Vbeta and 13 Jbeta primers. Libraries were prepared by immunoSEQ multiplex PCR; TCRdb keeps only in-frame clonotypes and omits some of them. Altogether some 170,000 clones are present, roughly 82% being singletons, with the ten largest covering approximately 12%. What was sequenced was PBMCs. Receptors were obtained from a man aged 45-65 years in good health and CMV-seropositive.

The CDR3 here is CASSRQVLDTEAFF. DNA of the CDR3: TGTGCCAGCAGCCGACAGGTTCTGGACACTGAAGCTTTCTTT. The gene calls are TRBV5-6 and TRBJ1-1; TRBD1 is a possible D gene (6 bases). V gave up 4 bases and J gave up 3 bases, with 13 bases separating them. The germline V gene encodes CDR1 SGHDT and CDR2 YYEEEE. This CDR3 contains 14 residues.

This clone was seen only once. The chain links TRBV21-1 to TRBJ2-5; TRBD2, as called in the table, went unchecked against the DNA. TRBV21-1 is a pseudogene locus. The CDR3 runs to 16 residues. CDR3 in DNA: TGTGCCAGCAGCAAAAAGGGGTCGGGGGGCGCCGAGACCCAGTACTTC. Translating it yields CASSKKGSGGAETQYF.

The chain uses TRBV13 and TRBJ2-5, with 7 bases aligning to TRBD2. V dropped 5 bases and J dropped 2; count of bases not matched to a gene: 17. CDR1 PRHDT and CDR2 FYEKMQ come from the germline V gene (reference sequence). There are 18 residues in the CDR3. CDR3 protein: CASSRPPSTSRGQETQYF. CDR3 in DNA: TGTGCCAGCAGCCGTCCCCCCTCGACTAGCCGGGGGCAAGAGACCCAGTACTTC.

The J gene is TRBJ2-1, the V gene TRBV19; tentatively, D is TRBD2 (6 bases). V lost 2 bases to trimming and J lost 4 bases, with 12 bases between them. This CDR3 contains 15 residues. The germline V gene encodes CDR1 LNHDA and CDR2 SQIVND (reference sequence). CDR3 in DNA: TGTGCCAGTAGTATATCCGGGACTCTATACAATGAGCAGTTCTTC. Translated, it gives CASSISGTLYNEQFF.

The J gene is TRBJ1-1, the V gene TRBV15; 8 positions match TRBD1. CDR1 is LNHNV, CDR2 YYDKDF, per germline (reference sequence). V shed 0 bases and J 0 bases; nucleotides not matched to a gene: 12. The CDR3 spans 19 residues. The CDR3 sequence is CATSRDSAAWTGLNTEAFF. The CDR3 coding sequence is TGTGCCACCAGCAGAGATTCTGCGGCTTGGACAGGGCTGAACACTGAAGCTTTCTTT.

V is TRBV7-6 and J is TRBJ2-1; TRBD2 aligns across 9 bases. Unmatched junction bases numbered 12, after V lost 2 bases and J lost 7 bases. Germline V gene lookup returns CDR1 SGHVS and CDR2 FNYEAQ. The CDR3 is 17 residues long. The CDR3 protein is CASSLFVGRLAGNEQFF. CDR3 DNA sequence: TGTGCCAGCAGCTTATTCGTGGGCCGGCTAGCGGGAAATGAGCAGTTCTTC. Variable domain in full (rest from reference TRBV7-6 and TRBJ2-1): GAGVSQSPRYKVTKRGQDVALRCDPISGHVSLYWYRQALGQGPEFLTYFNYEAQQDKSGLPNDRFSAERPEGSISTLTIQRTEQRDSAMYRCASSLFVGRLAGNEQFFGPGTRLTVL.

The CDR3 sequence: CASSPRDRTYEQYF. DNA for the CDR3: TGTGCCAGCTCACCGCGGGACAGAACCTACGAGCAGTACTTC. This chain links TRBV18 with TRBJ2-7; tentative D call: TRBD1 (7 bases). There are 14 residues in the CDR3. Trimming took 3 bases from V and 2 from J, leaving 11 bases between them. Germline V gives CDR1 KGHSH, CDR2 LQKENI.

In this sample, this clone turned up a few times. At one boundary the junction diverges from the germline segment, which might be a read error. The chain has TRBV7-9 and TRBJ1-6, with 9 bases that match TRBD1. The CDR3 has 15 amino acids. CDR1 and CDR2 from the germline V gene are SEHNR and FQNEAQ (reference sequence). The CDR3 loop reads CSSSLDLDRGSPLHF. The DNA for the CDR3 is TGTTCCAGCAGCTTAGACCTGGACAGGGGTTCACCCCTCCACTTT.

This clone was found a few times. The chain combines TRBV7-9 with TRBJ1-1, with TRBD1 matching over 7 bases. The V gene end was trimmed by 5 bases and the J gene end by 7 bases; junction bases not matched to a gene: 7. Germline V lookup: CDR1 SEHNR, CDR2 FQNEAQ (reference sequence). The length of the CDR3 is 13 residues. The CDR3 sequence is CASSPGTELEAFF. CDR3 in DNA: TGTGCCAGCAGCCCTGGGACAGAGCTTGAAGCTTTCTTT.

Note on this clone: One end of the junction is discordant with germline, which a read error may explain. The V gene is TRBV7-7, the J gene TRBJ2-5; TRBD2 aligns across 9 bases. The CDR3 runs to 15 residues. The germline CDR1 and CDR2 sequences are SSHAT and FNYEAQ (reference sequence). CDR3 amino acids: CASSLSRVRGGTQYF. CDR3 DNA: TGTGCTAGCAGCTTAAGTAGGGTGCGGGGGGGGACCCAGTACTTC. The full variable domain, completed using reference TRBV7-7 and TRBJ2-5, is GAGVSQSPRYKVTKRGQDVTLRCDPISSHATLYWYQQALGQGPEFLTYFNYEAQPDKSGLPSDRFSAERPEGSISTLTIQRTEQRDSAMYRCASSLSRVRGGTQYFGPGTRLLVL.

The chain couples TRBV6-5 to TRBJ1-2; D is possibly TRBD1 (5 bases). The CDR3 runs 14 residues. Germline V gives CDR1 MNHEY, CDR2 SVGAGI. V lost 5 bases and J 4 bases, leaving 14 bases between the germline ends. Written as DNA, the CDR3 is TGTGCCAGCAGTCCAGGGCGCTTCGGCTATGGCTACACCTTC. Amino acids: CASSPGRFGYGYTF.

The V and J genes are TRBV19 and TRBJ2-3; 9 positions agree with TRBD2. This CDR3 spans 14 amino acids. The V and J ends lost 4 bases and 3 bases, in that order; junction bases with no gene match: 2. Per the germline V gene, CDR1 is LNHDA and CDR2 is SQIVND (reference sequence). CDR3 region: CASSSLAGTDTQYF. As DNA, the CDR3 is TGTGCCAGTAGTAGCCTAGCGGGAACAGATACGCAGTATTTT.

The V call is TRBV21-1, the J call TRBJ2-5; TRBD1, the table's D call, was not compared with the DNA. TRBV21-1 is marked as a pseudogene. This CDR3 comprises 16 residues. CDR3 sequence reads: CASSSSDRGEQETQYF. The CDR3 bases are TGTGCCAGCAGCAGCTCGGACAGGGGGGAACAAGAGACCCAGTACTTC.

This clone has just one count. In nucleotides, the CDR3 is TGCGCCAGCAGCGGGGGGACGGATACCTACGAGCAGTACTTC. Residues: CASSGGTDTYEQYF. The genes are TRBV5-1 and TRBJ2-7; D perhaps matches TRBD2 (6 bases). Germline loops: CDR1 SGHRS, CDR2 YFSETQ. V gave up 4 bases and J gave up 2 bases, with 13 bases separating them. CDR3 length: 14 residues.

V and J are TRBV2 and TRBJ1-1; tentative D call: TRBD1 (5 bases). CDR3 length: 13 amino acids. The V end was cut by 5 bases, the J end by 1 base, with 8 bases between. Germline CDR1 SNHLY, CDR2 FYNNEI. The CDR3 spells CASSRQTNTEAFF. The CDR3 nucleotides are TGTGCCAGCAGTCGACAGACGAACACTGAAGCTTTCTTT.

CDR3: CASRPLDGASNQPQHF. The CDR3 DNA sequence: TGTGCCAGCAGACCACTTGATGGGGCTAGCAATCAGCCCCAGCATTTT. The rearrangement joins TRBV28 to TRBJ1-5; possibly TRBD1 for D (5 bases). Germline V lookup: CDR1 MDHEN, CDR2 SYDVKM. V was cut by 6 bases and J by 0 bases, with 15 bases left in between. The CDR3 runs to 16 residues.

The rearrangement joins TRBV6-1 to TRBJ2-1; 8 bases are a match to TRBD2. The CDR3 has 14 residues. With V trimmed by 7 bases and J by 2 bases, 4 bases remained unmatched. Germline CDR1 and CDR2: MNHNS and SASEGT. CDR3: CASTSGSPYNEQFF. The CDR3 DNA reads as TGTGCCAGCACCAGCGGGAGCCCCTACAATGAGCAGTTCTTC.

This sequence joins TRBV7-8 and TRBJ2-5, with TRBD1 matching over 9 bases. TRBJ2-7 explains the end of the DNA better; the J call may be wrong. The CDR3 is 15 residues long. The V gene's germline CDR1 is SGHVS and CDR2 FQNEAQ. For the CDR3, the DNA is TGTGCCAGCAGCTTCGCGACAGGGGGTTCCTACGAGCAGTACTTC. Amino acids: CASSFATGGSYEQYF.

As for this clone: Other nucleotide sequences in the sample specify the same CDR3. The V and J genes are TRBV7-2 and TRBJ1-5; weak D call: TRBD1 (6 bases). Germline values: CDR1 SGHTA, CDR2 FQGNSA. The CDR3 has 14 amino acids. The V gene lost 1 base and the J gene lost 4 bases, with 8 bases spanning the gap. In DNA, the CDR3 is TGTGCCAGCAGCTTAGGCCAGGGGAATCAGCCCCAGCATTTT. It is translated as CASSLGQGNQPQHF.

This clone was seen a few times. Here the CDR3 reads CASSTWDRPSGYGYTF. The CDR3 DNA reads as TGTGCCAGCAGCACGTGGGACAGACCCTCTGGGTATGGCTACACCTTC. The gene calls are TRBV21-1 and TRBJ1-2; the D call of TRBD1 is as the table states it, not checked on the DNA. TRBV21-1 is a pseudogene locus. The CDR3 consists of 16 residues.

The rearrangement joins TRBV4-3 to TRBJ2-1; D possibly corresponds to TRBD2 (6 bases). V lost 3 bases and J lost 2, with 14 bases in between. From germline, CDR1 is LGHNA and CDR2 YSLEER. The CDR3 has 16 amino acids. CDR3 sequence reads: CASSQALGGTYNEQFF. CDR3 sequence (DNA): TGCGCCAGCAGCCAGGCTCTAGGCGGGACCTACAATGAGCAGTTCTTC.

The chain carries TRBV7-9 and TRBJ2-3; 7 bases line up with TRBD2. The CDR3 has 16 residues. With 5 bases clipped from V and 0 bases from J, the junction kept 8 bases outside the gene matches. Looked up from germline, CDR1 is SEHNR and CDR2 is FQNEAQ (reference sequence). CDR3: CASSPGTTSSTDTQYF. The CDR3 DNA follows: TGTGCCAGCAGCCCTGGGACTACCTCTAGCACAGATACGCAGTATTTT.